The rows below give T cell receptor beta chains drawn from one sample of a study of blood T cell repertoires in COVID-19. Generated by immunoSEQ multiplex PCR, the TCRdb table keeps only in-frame clones and is missing some. This table holds about 330,000 clones, 70% to 90% found once. Sample: PBMCs or T cells enriched from blood (not recorded which). The source of these receptors is a woman aged 30 to 39 who had recovered from COVID-19. CDR3s include the opening cysteine and the closing phenylalanine or tryptophan.

v_gene: TRBV18
CDR3aa: CASSLDSPGVHYTF

v_gene: TRBV11-2
CDR3aa: CASSLERGTEAFF

v_gene: TRBV7-9
CDR3aa: CASSPKLSYNEQFF

v_gene: TRBV3-1/TRBV3-2
CDR3aa: CASSKPPGKETQYF

v_gene: TRBV19
CDR3aa: CASTRDRGSYEQYF

v_gene: TRBV6-5
CDR3aa: CASSYSITADTEQYF

v_gene: TRBV7-9
CDR3aa: CASSLEGASTEAFF

v_gene: TRBV18
CDR3aa: CASSRQQGAKGADTQYF

v_gene: TRBV7-9
CDR3aa: CASSLAEYQETQYF

v_gene: TRBV29-1
CDR3aa: CSIQMRRYTDTQYF

v_gene: TRBV4-1
CDR3aa: CASSRAWTESYNEQFF

v_gene: TRBV4-3
CDR3aa: CASSQGQGSYGYTF

v_gene: TRBV29-1
CDR3aa: CSVEQSGGGQYF

v_gene: TRBV15
CDR3aa: CATSGFGGVTNYGYTF

v_gene: TRBV27
CDR3aa: CASSKRTGVSSYNEQFF

v_gene: TRBV6-5
CDR3aa: CASQAGWNYGYTF

v_gene: TRBV27
CDR3aa: CASSLNGQPYTEAFF

v_gene: TRBV7-7
CDR3aa: CASSTSGGAREQFF

v_gene: TRBV18
CDR3aa: CASSPLPGGSSGNTIYF

v_gene: TRBV5-1
CDR3aa: CASSLFGQNTEAFF

v_gene: TRBV7-2
CDR3aa: CASSQGARSNSPLHF

v_gene: TRBV4-1
CDR3aa: CASSQDLGQGREQYF

v_gene: TRBV4-1
CDR3aa: CASSQVVSGFEKLFF

v_gene: TRBV18
CDR3aa: CASSQTGLETQYF

v_gene: TRBV9
CDR3aa: CASSRWDRGLGSGNTIYF

v_gene: TRBV3-1/TRBV3-2
CDR3aa: CASSQVSGQGNTGELFF

v_gene: TRBV6-2/TRBV6-3
CDR3aa: CASSYPTWGAGGRYEQYF

v_gene: TRBV5-1
CDR3aa: CASSRGHHSGANVLTF

v_gene: TRBV7-9
CDR3aa: CASSLLLQETQYF

v_gene: TRBV3-1/TRBV3-2
CDR3aa: CASSHRTGLFYEQYF

v_gene: TRBV5-4
CDR3aa: CASSLGLGRGRRDYGYTF

v_gene: TRBV19
CDR3aa: CASSHGGGTEAFF

v_gene: TRBV5-1
CDR3aa: CASRLTGMNTEAFF

v_gene: TRBV19
CDR3aa: CASTLNRGIGYGYTF

v_gene: TRBV5-1
CDR3aa: CASSPGGGWEQYF

v_gene: TRBV11-2
CDR3aa: CASKGVNTEAFF

v_gene: TRBV7-3
CDR3aa: CASSLVAGADYEQYF

v_gene: TRBV19
CDR3aa: CASDKYTEAFF

v_gene: TRBV15
CDR3aa: CATSRVARTRGNTIYF

v_gene: TRBV6-6
CDR3aa: CASSQDRGSYGYTF

v_gene: TRBV19
CDR3aa: CASSIEGKNTEAFF

v_gene: TRBV6-6
CDR3aa: CASSRRTLTGTKNNSPLHF

v_gene: TRBV9
CDR3aa: CASSVEQGDNQPQHF

v_gene: TRBV6-5
CDR3aa: CASRYRDRVDSPLHF

v_gene: TRBV19
CDR3aa: CASRPQGAGANVLTF

v_gene: TRBV5-1
CDR3aa: CASSWDREAEAFF

v_gene: TRBV5-4
CDR3aa: CASSPGWGGRTYGYTF

v_gene: TRBV4-1
CDR3aa: CASSPDRGSLYGYTF

v_gene: TRBV2
CDR3aa: CASSRDRGQGYTF

v_gene: TRBV5-4
CDR3aa: CASSLGPGSDNQPQHF

v_gene: TRBV5-4
CDR3aa: CASSFGGDRTGVYGYTF